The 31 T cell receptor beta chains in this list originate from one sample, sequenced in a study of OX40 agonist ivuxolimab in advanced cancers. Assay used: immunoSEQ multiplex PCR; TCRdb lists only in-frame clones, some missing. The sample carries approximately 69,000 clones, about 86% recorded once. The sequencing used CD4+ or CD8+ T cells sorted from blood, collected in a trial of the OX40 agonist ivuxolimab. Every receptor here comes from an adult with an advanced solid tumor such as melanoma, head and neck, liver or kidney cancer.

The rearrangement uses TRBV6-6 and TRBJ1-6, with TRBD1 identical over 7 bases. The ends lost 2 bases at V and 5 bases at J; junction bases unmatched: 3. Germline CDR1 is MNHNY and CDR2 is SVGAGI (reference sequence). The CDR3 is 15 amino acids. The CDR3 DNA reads TGTGCCAGCAGTTACAGGGGGCACGATAATTCACCCCTCCACTTT. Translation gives CASSYRGHDNSPLHF.

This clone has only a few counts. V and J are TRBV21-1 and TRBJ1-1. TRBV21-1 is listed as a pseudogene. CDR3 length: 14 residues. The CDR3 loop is CASQSNGMNTEAFF. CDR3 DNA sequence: TGTGCCAGCCAGTCGAACGGGATGAACACTGAAGCTTTCTTT.

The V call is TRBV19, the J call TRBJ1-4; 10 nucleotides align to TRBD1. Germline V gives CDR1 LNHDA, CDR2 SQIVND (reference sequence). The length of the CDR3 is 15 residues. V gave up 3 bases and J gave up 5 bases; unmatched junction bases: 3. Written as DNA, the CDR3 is TGTGCCAGTAGTATGGGGGACAGGGGCAATGAAAAACTGTTTTTT. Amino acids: CASSMGDRGNEKLFF.

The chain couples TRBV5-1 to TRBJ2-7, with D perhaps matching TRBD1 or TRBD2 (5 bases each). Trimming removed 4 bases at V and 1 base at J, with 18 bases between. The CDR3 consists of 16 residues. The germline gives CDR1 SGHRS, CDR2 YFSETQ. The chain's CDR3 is CASSPQVTADSYEQYF. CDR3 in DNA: TGCGCCAGCAGCCCCCAGGTGACAGCGGATTCCTACGAGCAGTACTTC.

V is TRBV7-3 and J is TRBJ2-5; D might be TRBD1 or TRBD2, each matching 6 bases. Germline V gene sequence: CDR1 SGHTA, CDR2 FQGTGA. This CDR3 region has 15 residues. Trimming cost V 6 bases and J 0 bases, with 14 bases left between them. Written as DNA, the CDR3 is TGTGCCAGCAGTCGGGGGCGAGGAAACCAAGAGACCCAGTACTTC. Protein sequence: CASSRGRGNQETQYF. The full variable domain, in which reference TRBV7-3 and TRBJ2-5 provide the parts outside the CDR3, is GAGVSQTPSNKVTEKGKYVELRCDPISGHTALYWYRQSLGQGPEFLIYFQGTGAADDSGLPNDRFFAVRPEGSVSTLKIQRTERGDSAVYLCASSRGRGNQETQYFGPGTRLLVL.

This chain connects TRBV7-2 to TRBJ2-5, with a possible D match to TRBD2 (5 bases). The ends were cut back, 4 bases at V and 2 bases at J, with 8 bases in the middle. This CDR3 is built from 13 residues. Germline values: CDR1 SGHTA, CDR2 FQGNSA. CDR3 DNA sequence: TGTGCCAGCAGCTCTCGGGGACAAGAGACCCAGTACTTC. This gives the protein CASSSRGQETQYF.

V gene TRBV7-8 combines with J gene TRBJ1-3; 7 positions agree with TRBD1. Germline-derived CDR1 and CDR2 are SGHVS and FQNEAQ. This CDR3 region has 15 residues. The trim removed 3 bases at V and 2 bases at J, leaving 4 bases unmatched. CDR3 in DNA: TGTGCCAGCAGCTTCGACAGGGTCGCTGGAAACACCATATATTTT. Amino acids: CASSFDRVAGNTIYF.

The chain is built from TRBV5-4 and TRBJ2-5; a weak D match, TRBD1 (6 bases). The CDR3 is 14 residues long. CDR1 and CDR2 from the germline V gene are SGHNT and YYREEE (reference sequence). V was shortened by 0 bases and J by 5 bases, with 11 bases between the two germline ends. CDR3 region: CASSLEAGAETQYF. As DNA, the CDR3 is TGTGCCAGCAGCTTGGAGGCAGGGGCCGAGACCCAGTACTTC.

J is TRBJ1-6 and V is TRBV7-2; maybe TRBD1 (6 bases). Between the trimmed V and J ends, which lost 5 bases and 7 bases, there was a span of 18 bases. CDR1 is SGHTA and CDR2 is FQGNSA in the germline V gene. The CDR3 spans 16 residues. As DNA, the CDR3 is TGTGCCAGCAGCGCGCACAGGGAGGGAGGAAATTCACCCCTCCACTTT. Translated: CASSAHREGGNSPLHF. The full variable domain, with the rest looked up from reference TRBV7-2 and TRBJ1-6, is GAGVSQSPSNKVTEKGKDVELRCDPISGHTALYWYRQSLGQGLEFLIYFQGNSAPDKSGLPSDRFSAERTGGSVSTLTIQRTQQEDSAVYLCASSAHREGGNSPLHFGNGTRLTVT.

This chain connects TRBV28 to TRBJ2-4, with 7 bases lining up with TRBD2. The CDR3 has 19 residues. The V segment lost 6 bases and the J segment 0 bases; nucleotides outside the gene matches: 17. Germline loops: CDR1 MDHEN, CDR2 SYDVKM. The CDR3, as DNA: TGTGCCAGCAGCCCTCCCGGGAGGACCAACCCTCTAGCCAAAAACATTCAGTACTTC. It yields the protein CASSPPGRTNPLAKNIQYF.

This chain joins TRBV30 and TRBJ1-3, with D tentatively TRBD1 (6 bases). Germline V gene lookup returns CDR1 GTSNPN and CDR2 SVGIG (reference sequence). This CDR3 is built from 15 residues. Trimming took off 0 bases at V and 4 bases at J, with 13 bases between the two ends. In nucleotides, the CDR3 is TGTGCCTGGAGTGTTGGGGGACATCAAGGAAACACCATATATTTT. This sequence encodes CAWSVGGHQGNTIYF.

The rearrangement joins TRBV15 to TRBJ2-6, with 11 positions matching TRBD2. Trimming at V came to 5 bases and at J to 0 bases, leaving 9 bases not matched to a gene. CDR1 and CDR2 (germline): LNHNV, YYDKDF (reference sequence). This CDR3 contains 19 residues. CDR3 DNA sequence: TGTGCCACCAGCCCTAGACTAGCGGGACCCACCTCTGGGGCCAACGTCCTGACTTTC. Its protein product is CATSPRLAGPTSGANVLTF.

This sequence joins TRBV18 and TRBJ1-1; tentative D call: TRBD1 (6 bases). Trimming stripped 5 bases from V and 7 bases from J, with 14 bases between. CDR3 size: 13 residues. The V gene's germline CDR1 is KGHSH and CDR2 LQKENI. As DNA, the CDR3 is TGTGCCAGCTCAGCCCACGACAGGAGTGAAGCTTTCTTT. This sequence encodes CASSAHDRSEAFF.

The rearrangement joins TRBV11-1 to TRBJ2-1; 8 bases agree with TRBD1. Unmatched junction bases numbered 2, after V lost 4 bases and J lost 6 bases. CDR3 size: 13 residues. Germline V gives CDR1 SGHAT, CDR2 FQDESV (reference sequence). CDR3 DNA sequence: TGTGCCAGCAGCTGGACAGGGCGCAATGAGCAGTTCTTC. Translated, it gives CASSWTGRNEQFF.

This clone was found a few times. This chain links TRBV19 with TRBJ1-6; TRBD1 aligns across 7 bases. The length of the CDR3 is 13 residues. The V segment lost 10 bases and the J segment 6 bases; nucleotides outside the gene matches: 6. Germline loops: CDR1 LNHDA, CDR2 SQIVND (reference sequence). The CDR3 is CATRGTVNSPLHF. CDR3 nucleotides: TGTGCCACCAGGGGGACAGTTAATTCACCCCTCCACTTT. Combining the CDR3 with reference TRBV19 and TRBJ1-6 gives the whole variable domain DGGITQSPKYLFRKEGQNVTLSCEQNLNHDAMYWYRQDPGQGLRLIYYSQIVNDFQKGDIAEGYSVSREKKESFPLTVTSAQKNPTAFYLCATRGTVNSPLHFGNGTRLTVT.

The CDR3 DNA reads TGTGCCAGCAGCAGAACAGGGACGCGGAGCAATCAGCCCCAGCATTTT. This translates into CASSRTGTRSNQPQHF. The chain carries TRBV7-9 and TRBJ1-5; maybe TRBD1 (6 bases). V lost 5 bases, J lost 1 base, and 15 bases lay in between. The germline V gene has CDR1 SEHNR and CDR2 FQNEAQ (reference sequence). The CDR3 has 16 residues.

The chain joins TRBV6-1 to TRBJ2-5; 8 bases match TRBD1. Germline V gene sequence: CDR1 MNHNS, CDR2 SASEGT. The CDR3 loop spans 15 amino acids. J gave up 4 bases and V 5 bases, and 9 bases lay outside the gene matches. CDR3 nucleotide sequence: TGTGCCAGCAGTACAGGGGGGACTGGGGGAGAGACCCAGTACTTC. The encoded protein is CASSTGGTGGETQYF.

CDR3 sequence (DNA): TGCGCCAGCAGTCACGGGCTTACGCAGAGTAACTATGGCTACACCTTC. It encodes CASSHGLTQSNYGYTF. V and J are TRBV23-1 and TRBJ1-2, with D uncertain. TRBV23-1 is identified as an open reading frame with a role that is uncertain. This CDR3 spans 16 amino acids. Trimming shortened V by 3 bases and J by 1 base, and 15 bases separated the two germline ends.

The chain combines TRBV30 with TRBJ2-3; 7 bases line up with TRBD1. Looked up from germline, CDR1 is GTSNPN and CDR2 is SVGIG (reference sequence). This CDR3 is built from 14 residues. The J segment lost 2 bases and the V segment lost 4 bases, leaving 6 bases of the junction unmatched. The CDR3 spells CAWNPGQTTDTQYF. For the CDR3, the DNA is TGTGCCTGGAACCCGGGACAGACCACAGATACGCAGTATTTT.

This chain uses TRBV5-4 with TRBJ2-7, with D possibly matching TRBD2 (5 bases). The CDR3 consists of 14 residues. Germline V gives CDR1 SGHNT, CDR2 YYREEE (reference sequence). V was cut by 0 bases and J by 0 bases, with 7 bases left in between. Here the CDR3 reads CASSLVGSSYEQYF. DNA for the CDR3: TGTGCCAGCAGCTTGGTAGGGAGCTCCTACGAGCAGTACTTC.

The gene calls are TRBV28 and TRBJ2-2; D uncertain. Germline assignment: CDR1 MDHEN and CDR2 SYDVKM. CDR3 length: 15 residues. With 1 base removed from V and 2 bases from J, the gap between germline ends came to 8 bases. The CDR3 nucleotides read TGTGCCAGCAGTTTATCCGTCACCAACACCGGGGAGCTGTTTTTT. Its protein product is CASSLSVTNTGELFF.

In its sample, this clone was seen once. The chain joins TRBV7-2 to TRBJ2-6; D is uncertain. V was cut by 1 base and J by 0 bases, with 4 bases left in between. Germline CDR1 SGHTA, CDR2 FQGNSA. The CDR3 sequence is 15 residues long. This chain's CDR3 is CASSLGSSGANVLTF. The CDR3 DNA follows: TGTGCCAGCAGCTTAGGCAGCTCTGGGGCCAACGTCCTGACTTTC.

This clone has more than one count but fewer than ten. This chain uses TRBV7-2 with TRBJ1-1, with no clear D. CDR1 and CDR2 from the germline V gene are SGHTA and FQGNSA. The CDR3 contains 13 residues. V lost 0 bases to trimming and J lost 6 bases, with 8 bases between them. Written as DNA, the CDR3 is TGTGCCAGCAGCTTAGCGCCGGCATCTGAAGCTTTCTTT. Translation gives CASSLAPASEAFF. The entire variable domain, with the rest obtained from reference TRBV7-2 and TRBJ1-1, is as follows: GAGVSQSPSNKVTEKGKDVELRCDPISGHTALYWYRQSLGQGLEFLIYFQGNSAPDKSGLPSDRFSAERTGGSVSTLTIQRTQQEDSAVYLCASSLAPASEAFFGQGTRLTVV.

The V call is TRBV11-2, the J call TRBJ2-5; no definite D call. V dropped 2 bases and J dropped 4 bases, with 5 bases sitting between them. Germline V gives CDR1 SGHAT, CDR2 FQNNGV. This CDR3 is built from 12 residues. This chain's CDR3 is CASSLIRETQYF. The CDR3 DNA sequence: TGTGCCAGCAGCTTAATCCGAGAGACCCAGTACTTC. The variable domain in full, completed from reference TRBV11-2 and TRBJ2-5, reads EAGVAQSPRYKIIEKRQSVAFWCNPISGHATLYWYQQILGQGPKLLIQFQNNGVVDDSQLPKDRFSAERLKGVDSTLKIQPAKLEDSAVYLCASSLIRETQYFGPGTRLLVL.

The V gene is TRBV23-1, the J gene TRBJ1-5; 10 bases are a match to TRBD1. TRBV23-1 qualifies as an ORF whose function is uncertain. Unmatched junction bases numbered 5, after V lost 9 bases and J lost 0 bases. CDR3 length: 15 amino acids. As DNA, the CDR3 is TGCGCCAGAGGGGACAGGGGTTATAGCAATCAGCCCCAGCATTTT. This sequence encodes CARGDRGYSNQPQHF.

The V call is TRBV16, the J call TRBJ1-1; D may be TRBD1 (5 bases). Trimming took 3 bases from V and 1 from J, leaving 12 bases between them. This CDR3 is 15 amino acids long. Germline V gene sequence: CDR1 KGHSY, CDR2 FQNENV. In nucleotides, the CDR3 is TGTGCCAGCAGCCAGAAGGACATGGGGAACACTGAAGCTTTCTTT. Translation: CASSQKDMGNTEAFF.

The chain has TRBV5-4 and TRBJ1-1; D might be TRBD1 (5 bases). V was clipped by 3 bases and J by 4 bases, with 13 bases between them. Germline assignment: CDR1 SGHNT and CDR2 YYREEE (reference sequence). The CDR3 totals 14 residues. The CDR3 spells CASSSGVRGTEAFF. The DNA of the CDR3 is TGTGCCAGCAGCTCGGGGGTCCGGGGCACTGAAGCTTTCTTT.

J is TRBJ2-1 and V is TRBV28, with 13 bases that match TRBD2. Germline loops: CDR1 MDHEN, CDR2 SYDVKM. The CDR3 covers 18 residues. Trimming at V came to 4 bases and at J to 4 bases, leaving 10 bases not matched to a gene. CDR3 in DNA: TGTGCCAGCAGTTCCCCCGGACTAGCGGGAGCTACGTACAATGAGCAGTTCTTC. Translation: CASSSPGLAGATYNEQFF.

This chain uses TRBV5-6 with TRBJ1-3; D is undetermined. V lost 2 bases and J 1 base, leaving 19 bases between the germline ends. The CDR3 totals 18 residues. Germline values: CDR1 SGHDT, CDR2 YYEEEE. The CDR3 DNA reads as TGTGCCAGCAGCTTTCGACTCTCCGGGGATTTTTCTGGAAACACCATATATTTT. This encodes CASSFRLSGDFSGNTIYF.

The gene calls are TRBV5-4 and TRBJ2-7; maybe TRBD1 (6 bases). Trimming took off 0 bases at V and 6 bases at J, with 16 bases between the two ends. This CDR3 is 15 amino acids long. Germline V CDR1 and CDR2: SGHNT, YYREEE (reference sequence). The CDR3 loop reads CASSLDRAQLGEQYF. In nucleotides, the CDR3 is TGTGCCAGCAGCTTGGACAGGGCACAACTCGGCGAGCAGTACTTC.

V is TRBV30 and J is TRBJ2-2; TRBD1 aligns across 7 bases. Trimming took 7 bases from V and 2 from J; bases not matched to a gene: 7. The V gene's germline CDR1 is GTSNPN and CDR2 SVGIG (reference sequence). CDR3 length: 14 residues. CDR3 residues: CAFPGQLNTGELFF. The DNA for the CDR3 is TGTGCCTTTCCGGGACAGTTAAACACCGGGGAGCTGTTTTTT.